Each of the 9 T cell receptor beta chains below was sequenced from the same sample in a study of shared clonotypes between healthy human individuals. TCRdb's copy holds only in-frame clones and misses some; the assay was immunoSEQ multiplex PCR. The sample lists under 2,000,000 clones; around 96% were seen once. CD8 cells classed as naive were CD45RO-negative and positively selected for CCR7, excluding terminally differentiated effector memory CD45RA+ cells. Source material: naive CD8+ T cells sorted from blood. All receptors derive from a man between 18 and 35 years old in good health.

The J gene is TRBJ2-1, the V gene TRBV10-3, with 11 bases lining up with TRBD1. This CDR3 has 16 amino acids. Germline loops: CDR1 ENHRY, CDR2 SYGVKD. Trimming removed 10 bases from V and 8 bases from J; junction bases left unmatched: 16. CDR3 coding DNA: TGTGCCACACTCTTTGACACGGGACAGGGGGAAGATGAGCAGTTCTTC. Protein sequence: CATLFDTGQGEDEQFF.

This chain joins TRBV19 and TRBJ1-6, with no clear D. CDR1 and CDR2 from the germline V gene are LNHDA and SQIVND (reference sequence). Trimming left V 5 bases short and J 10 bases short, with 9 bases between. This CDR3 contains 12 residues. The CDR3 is CASSGENSPLHF. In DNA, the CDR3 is TGTGCCAGTAGTGGCGAGAACTCACCCCTCCACTTT.

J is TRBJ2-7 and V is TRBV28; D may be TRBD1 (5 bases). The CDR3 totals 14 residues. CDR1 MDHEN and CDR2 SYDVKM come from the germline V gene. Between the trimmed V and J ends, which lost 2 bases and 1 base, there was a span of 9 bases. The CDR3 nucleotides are TGTGCCAGCAGTTTAGCAGGGAAGTCCTACGAGCAGTACTTC. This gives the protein CASSLAGKSYEQYF.

CDR3: CASSSRDMATDTQYF. CDR3 coding DNA: TGCGCCAGCAGCTCCCGGGACATGGCTACAGATACGCAGTATTTT. This chain joins TRBV4-3 and TRBJ2-3; a weak D match, TRBD1 (6 bases). Per germline, CDR1 LGHNA and CDR2 YSLEER. V was cut by 5 bases and J by 3 bases, with 15 bases left in between. The CDR3 is 15 residues long.

DNA for the CDR3: TGTGCCAGCGCAAATATTTCACCCCTCCACTTT. It specifies CASANISPLHF. The genes are TRBV6-1 and TRBJ1-6; D is unclear. The germline gives CDR1 MNHNS, CDR2 SASEGT. The V end lost 8 bases, the J end lost 9 bases, and 8 bases lay between the germline ends. The length of the CDR3 is 11 residues.

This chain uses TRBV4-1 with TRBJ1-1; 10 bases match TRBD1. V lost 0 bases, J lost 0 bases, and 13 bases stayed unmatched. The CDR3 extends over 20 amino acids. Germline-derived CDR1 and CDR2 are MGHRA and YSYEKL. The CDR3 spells CASSQDSGTGVKGMNTEAFF. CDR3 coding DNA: TGCGCCAGCAGCCAAGACAGTGGGACAGGGGTTAAGGGGATGAACACTGAAGCTTTCTTT.

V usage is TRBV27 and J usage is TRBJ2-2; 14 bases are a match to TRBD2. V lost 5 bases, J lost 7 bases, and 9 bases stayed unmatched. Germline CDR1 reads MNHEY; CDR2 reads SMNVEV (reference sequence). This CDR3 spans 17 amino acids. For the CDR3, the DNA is TGTGCCAGCAGTGCCCTGACTAGCGGGGGGGCAGGCGGGGAGCTGTTTTTT. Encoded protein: CASSALTSGGAGGELFF.

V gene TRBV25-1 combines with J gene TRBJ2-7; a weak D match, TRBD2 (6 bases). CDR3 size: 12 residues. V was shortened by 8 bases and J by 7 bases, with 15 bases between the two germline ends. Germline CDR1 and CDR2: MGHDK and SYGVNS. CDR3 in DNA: TGTGCCAGCGGGGGGTCCAGGTCGGAGCAGTACTTC. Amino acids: CASGGSRSEQYF.

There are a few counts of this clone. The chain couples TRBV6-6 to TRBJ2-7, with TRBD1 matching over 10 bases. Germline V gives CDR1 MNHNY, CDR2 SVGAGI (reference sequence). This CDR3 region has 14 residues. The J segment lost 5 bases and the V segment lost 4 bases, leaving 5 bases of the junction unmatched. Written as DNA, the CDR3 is TGTGCCAGCAGTTCCGGGACAGGGGACGACGAGCAGTACTTC. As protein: CASSSGTGDDEQYF.